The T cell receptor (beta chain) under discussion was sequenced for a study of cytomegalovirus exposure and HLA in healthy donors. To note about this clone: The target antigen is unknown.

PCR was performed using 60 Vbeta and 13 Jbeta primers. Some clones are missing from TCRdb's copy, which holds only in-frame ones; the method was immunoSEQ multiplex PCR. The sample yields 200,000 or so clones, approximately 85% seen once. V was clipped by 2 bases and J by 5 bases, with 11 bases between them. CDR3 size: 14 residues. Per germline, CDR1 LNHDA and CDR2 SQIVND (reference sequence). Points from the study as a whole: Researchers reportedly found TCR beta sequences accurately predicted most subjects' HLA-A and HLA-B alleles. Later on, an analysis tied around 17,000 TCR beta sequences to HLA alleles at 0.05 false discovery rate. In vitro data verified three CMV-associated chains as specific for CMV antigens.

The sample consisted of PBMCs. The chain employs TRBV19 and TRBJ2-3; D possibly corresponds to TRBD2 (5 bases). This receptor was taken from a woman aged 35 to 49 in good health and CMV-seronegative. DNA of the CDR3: TGTGCCAGTAGTATATCGTCAGCGGAAGATACGCAGTATTTT. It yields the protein CASSISSAEDTQYF.